A selection of T cell receptor beta chains follows, all from one sample in a study of T cell responses to AZD1222 COVID-19 vaccine. Here immunoSEQ multiplex PCR was the method, and the copy in TCRdb shows in-frame clones only, minus some. Among roughly 96,000 clones listed, 89% were seen once. The starting material was peripheral blood, obtained on day 0 of AZD1222 vaccination. These receptors were collected from an adult in good health. CDR3s leave out the opening cysteine and the closing phenylalanine or tryptophan. Expanded clones are given a class, and other clones once, few, many or no size at all.

-	TRBV6-5	TRBJ1-3	ASTAAEASGNTIY
-	TRBV23-1	TRBJ2-1	ASSHFRDRGTNEQF
-	TRBV5-4	TRBJ1-2	ASSERQGTDGYT
-	TRBV5-1	TRBJ2-1	ASRILAGNEQF
-	TRBV27	TRBJ2-2	ASSFSGTYANTGELF
-	TRBV18	TRBJ2-2	ASSPPDTGELF
-	TRBV27	TRBJ2-3	ASSLSRAGGTDTQY
-	TRBV5-1	TRBJ2-3	ASSLQGSSTDTQY
-	TRBV3-1/TRBV3-2	TRBJ1-3	ASSPRDSSGNTIY
-	TRBV10-2	TRBJ2-3	ASQQTQPADTQY
-	TRBV15	TRBJ1-1	ATSPRPNTEAF
once	TRBV3-1/TRBV3-2	TRBJ1-2	ASSPDRAGGYT
-	TRBV4-2	TRBJ2-2	ASSLVTGHNTGELF
once	TRBV9	TRBJ2-1	ASSVSGGADGNEQF
-	TRBV3-1/TRBV3-2	TRBJ1-1	ASSAGTGQTEAF
-	TRBV6-5	TRBJ2-2	ASKGLLSGELF
-	TRBV4-3	TRBJ1-3	ASSARAGVSGNTIY
-	TRBV19	TRBJ1-5	ASSPRGEQPQH
-	TRBV6-1	TRBJ2-7	ASSEREQGQYEQY
-	TRBV6-5	TRBJ2-1	ASRDRGPGGEQF
-	TRBV15	TRBJ2-2	ATSRGVGAGELF
-	TRBV2	TRBJ1-6	ASSEATASPLH
-	TRBV29-1	TRBJ1-2	SVELAPVAWGYT
-	TRBV29-1	TRBJ1-5	SFSQGRTNQPQH
-	TRBV28	TRBJ1-4	ASSFRVPGEKLF
-	TRBV7-9	TRBJ1-1	ASSSGTGRVYTEAF
-	TRBV3-1/TRBV3-2	TRBJ2-3	ASSQGPAETDTQY
-	TRBV5-1	TRBJ2-3	ASSLGVTGADTQY
-	TRBV2	TRBJ2-5	ASLRARGETQY
-	TRBV4-3	TRBJ2-5	ASSQGLGFGRTETQY
-	TRBV7-6	TRBJ2-7	ASSSKPGLASYEQY
-	TRBV2	TRBJ1-5	ASGGDRQGNQPQH
-	TRBV20-1	TRBJ2-1	SARFNEQF
-	TRBV2	TRBJ1-5	ASRTDKGNQPQH
-	TRBV4-1	TRBJ2-3	ASTHRAREADTQY
once	TRBV30	TRBJ1-1	AWDRAPRGNTEAF
-	TRBV5-1	TRBJ1-1	ASSLSQGNTEAF
-	TRBV6-5	TRBJ2-7	ASSIRDREFHEQY
once	TRBV7-2	TRBJ2-5	ASSVQGQETQY
-	TRBV7-7	TRBJ2-1	ASSLGQEGNEQF
-	TRBV13	TRBJ1-2	ASSEGLDGGYT
-	TRBV30	TRBJ1-2	AWSVPAGHYGYT
-	TRBV13	TRBJ2-4	ASSPRLGLAGGPAKNIQY
once	TRBV5-4	TRBJ1-5	ASSLGTVNQPQH
-	TRBV29-1	TRBJ2-1	SVLKQWGHNEQF
-	TRBV10-1	TRBJ2-7	ASSESRQGRISLRGQY
few	TRBV5-4	TRBJ1-4	ASSTRNSMGEKLF
once	TRBV19	TRBJ1-1	ASKFTVDTEAF
-	TRBV21-1	TRBJ2-5	ASSPARTSGGLYQETQY
few	TRBV18	TRBJ2-5	ASSPPGLAGGEETQY
-	TRBV10-3	TRBJ1-6	ATSLEEDGHSPLH